Reported below is one T cell receptor beta chain. This clonotype showed up many times. The antigen it binds to is not known. Nothing much larger sits one base from this clone, and base qualities are not available. Sample time point, as interpreted from the label and publication: sample taken at primary tumor resection. Donors were 70 or so patients with early-stage, untreated non-small cell lung cancer from the lung TRACERx cohort. TCR sequencing used whole RNA extracted from tumor and nontumor lung tissue, or from cryopreserved PBMC samples, without cell sorting. A patient was chosen for TCR sequencing only when enough RNA was available from at least two tumor regions. Before selection, tumor and adjacent nontumor lung specimens were reviewed by a lung pathologist. This entry belongs to a study of spatial heterogeneity in lung cancer (dated 2019 in TCRdb). In terms of the full investigation: More beta-chain than alpha-chain transcripts were consistently detected, likely reflecting higher beta-chain transcript abundance. TCR transcript counts in tumor regions correlated strongly with a T cell transcriptional module score from matched bulk RNA-seq. In the raw uncorrected reads, each unique combination of TCR and UMI appeared on average more than ten times. In non-small cell lung cancer, the study made a quantitative comparison of TCR alpha and beta repertoires among multiple tumor regions, matched nontumor lung and blood. Nonsynonymous mutation counts, determined by whole-exome sequencing of tumor tissue, were related to TCR repertoire features. At surgery, both alpha and beta chains were TCR-sequenced in 200 to 250 tumor regions, over 61 matched nontumor lung samples and 50 to 60 PBMC samples. The paper as a whole reports these results and caveats: TCR-seq was estimated to cover only approximately 6.6% of tumor T cells for alpha chains and approximately 13% for beta chains. The tumor nonsynonymous mutation count correlated with the number of expanded alpha and beta TCRs within the tumor. Counts of ubiquitous and regional expanded TCRs correlated with counts of ubiquitous and regional nonsynonymous mutations, respectively. Additional single-cell paired TCR alpha and beta sequencing was considered necessary to confirm, at a functional level, the hypothesis that regional TCRs recognize regional mutations.

The library relied on 5' RACE. TCRdb lists the instrument as NextSeq 500. To allow correction of PCR and sequencing errors, the TCR library protocol tagged every TCR cDNA molecule with a unique molecular identifier. As for the original processing: TCR identification, UMI-based error correction and CDR3 extraction were all carried out with Decombinator tools. Expanded TCRs were defined as those above a frequency of 2 per 1,000, corresponding to the top 1% of the tumor frequency distribution. Expanded tumor TCRs were classed as regional if statistically deemed absent (corrected P<0.05) from at least one tumor region, otherwise ubiquitous. Renyi diversity was calculated using the R vegan package after each repertoire was subsampled 100 times to 5,000 TCRs. CDR3 similarity networks were built from amino acid triplet string-kernel similarity, with CDR3s being connected when pairwise similarity was above 0.82. TCRdb took the public reads, trimmed them with fastp at Q25, ran MiXCR for clone calling and kept in-frame beta chains. Records with the same CDR3 protein are collapsed into one entry carrying the most frequent genes and DNA. Clone size and V and J calls follow TCRdb, not the original study. The sample table shows around 100,000 distinct CDR3 sequences, and nearly 4.5% are seen once. The biggest ten clones account for approximately 21% of the sample.

CDR1 and CDR2, looked up from the germline V gene, are SNHLY and FYNNEI. V loses 4 bases, J loses 9 bases, and the germline ends lie 13 bases apart. Taken from cysteine to phenylalanine, the CDR3 has 13 residues. Just the 39-base CDR3 DNA is kept, in frame starting at base 1. This TCR came from a male donor with early-stage non-small cell lung cancer. The sequence is built from TRBV2 and TRBJ2-4; the D gene assignment is ambiguous. Sequences were derived from lung tumor tissue, sampled at surgery. The bases read TGTGCCAGCAGTGCCTCTCGGCTAAGCATTCAGTACTTC. This gives the protein CASSASRLSIQYF.